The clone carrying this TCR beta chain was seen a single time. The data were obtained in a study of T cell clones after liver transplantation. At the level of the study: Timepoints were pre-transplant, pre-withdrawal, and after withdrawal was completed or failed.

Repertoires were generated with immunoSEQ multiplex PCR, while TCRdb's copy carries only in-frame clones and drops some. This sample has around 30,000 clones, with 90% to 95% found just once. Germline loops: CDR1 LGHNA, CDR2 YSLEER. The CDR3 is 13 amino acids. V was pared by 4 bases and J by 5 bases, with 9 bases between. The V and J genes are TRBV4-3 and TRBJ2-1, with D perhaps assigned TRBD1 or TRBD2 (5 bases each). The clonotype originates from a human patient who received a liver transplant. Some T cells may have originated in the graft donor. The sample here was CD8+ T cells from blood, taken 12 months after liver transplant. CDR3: CASSPGADNEQFF. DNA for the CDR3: TGCGCCAGCAGCCCCGGGGCAGACAATGAGCAGTTCTTC.